Presented here are 25 T cell receptor beta chains from one specimen sequenced in a study of T cells after yellow fever vaccination. Via MiXCR, TCRdb re-called the 5' RACE reads, giving one row per CDR3 protein. Altogether hundreds of thousands of distinct CDR3 sequences are present, roughly a sixth being singletons, with the ten largest covering 15% to 20%. This sample comprised PBMCs, obtained before the yellow fever booster vaccination. The receptors stem from a man aged 18 to 30 who received the YFV17D yellow fever vaccine.

The chain carries TRBV6-2 or TRBV6-3 and TRBJ1-1; D not certain. This CDR3 has 14 amino acids. Trimming shortened V by 5 bases and J by 7 bases, and 17 bases separated the two germline ends. From germline, CDR1 is MNHEY and CDR2 SVGEGT. The DNA for the CDR3 is TGTGCCAGCAGTGAGCCTAGAAGGCGGGGTGAAGCTTTCTTT. Amino acids: CASSEPRRRGEAFF.

This clonotype has only a few counts. The chain joins TRBV7-8 to TRBJ2-1; a possible D gene is TRBD1 (5 bases). The ends were cut back, 4 bases at V and 0 bases at J, with 13 bases in the middle. The CDR3 contains 16 residues. From germline, CDR1 is SGHVS and CDR2 FQNEAQ. The chain's CDR3 is CASSSTTASSYNEQFF. Written as DNA, the CDR3 is TGTGCCAGCAGCTCCACGACAGCCAGCTCCTACAATGAGCAGTTCTTC.

The table lists this clonotype with a few counts. One junction end does not reproduce the germline sequence, and a read error may be involved. This chain joins TRBV20-1 and TRBJ2-5; 10 positions match TRBD2. The germline CDR1 and CDR2 sequences are DFQATT and SNEGSKA (reference sequence). This CDR3 contains 15 residues. The CDR3 region is CSGGASGGVREAQYF. The CDR3 DNA sequence: TGCAGTGGAGGAGCTAGCGGGGGAGTAAGAGAGGCCCAGTACTTC.

In its sample, this clonotype was seen a few times. The chain couples TRBV18 to TRBJ2-1, with a tentative D call TRBD1 (6 bases). Germline V gene sequence: CDR1 KGHSH, CDR2 LQKENI. Deletions cut 3 bases from V and 5 bases from J, with 8 bases between. There are 13 residues in the CDR3. The CDR3 bases are TGTGCCAGCTCACCGGGACAACACAATGAGCAGTTCTTC. Protein: CASSPGQHNEQFF. Full variable domain (rest looked up from reference TRBV18 and TRBJ2-1): NAGVMQNPRHLVRRRGQEARLRCSPMKGHSHVYWYRQLPEEGLKFMVYLQKENIIDESGMPKERFSAEFPKEGPSILRIQQVVRGDSAAYFCASSPGQHNEQFFGPGTRLTVL.

This clonotype was found many times. The rearrangement links TRBV10-3 to TRBJ2-7; D is possibly TRBD1 or TRBD2 (5 bases each). The germline V gene has CDR1 ENHRY and CDR2 SYGVKD. This CDR3 is 15 amino acids long. V gave up 6 bases and J gave up 4 bases, with 19 bases separating them. DNA of the CDR3: TGTGCCATCAGCCCGGGGACCGGACATCCTTACGAGCAGTACTTC. It encodes CAISPGTGHPYEQYF.

This clonotype was counted at least ten times. J is TRBJ1-2 and V is TRBV5-5, with TRBD1 identical over 7 bases. Germline V gives CDR1 SGHKS, CDR2 YYEKEE (reference sequence). The V and J ends lost 0 bases and 6 bases, in that order; junction bases with no gene match: 8. This CDR3 is 15 amino acids long. CDR3 DNA: TGTGCCAGCAGCTTGGAGGAGGGGGCCCCCCATGGCTACACCTTC. The encoded protein is CASSLEEGAPHGYTF.

This clonotype was found once. This chain links TRBV2 with TRBJ2-5; 8 bases map to TRBD1. This CDR3 is 13 amino acids long. V gave up 9 bases and J gave up 4 bases; unmatched junction bases: 7. CDR1 is SNHLY, CDR2 FYNNEI, per germline. The CDR3 loop is CASTGTGGETQYF. The CDR3 coding sequence is TGTGCCAGTACCGGGACAGGAGGAGAGACCCAGTACTTC. The whole variable domain, filled in from reference TRBV2 and TRBJ2-5, reads EPEVTQTPSHQVTQMGQEVILRCVPISNHLYFYWYRQILGQKVEFLVSFYNNEISEKSEIFDDQFSVERPDGSNFTLKIRSTKLEDSAMYFCASTGTGGETQYFGPGTRLLVL.

This sequence joins TRBV4-3 and TRBJ1-3; D unclear. CDR3 length: 17 residues. V lost 0 bases, J lost 0 bases, and 12 bases lay in between. Per the germline V gene, CDR1 is LGHNA and CDR2 is YSLEER. CDR3 loop: CASSQEAGYHSGNTIYF. Here the CDR3 DNA reads TGCGCCAGCAGCCAAGAGGCAGGCTATCACTCTGGAAACACCATATATTTT.

This clonotype has a handful of counts. The V call is TRBV5-1, the J call TRBJ2-3, with D tentatively TRBD2 (6 bases). V lost 4 bases to trimming and J lost 0 bases, with 9 bases between them. This CDR3 has 14 residues. Looked up from germline, CDR1 is SGHRS and CDR2 is YFSETQ. This chain's CDR3 is CASSIGTSTDTQYF. CDR3 nucleotides: TGCGCCAGCAGCATAGGGACTAGCACAGATACGCAGTATTTT.

The chain couples TRBV7-8 to TRBJ1-2; 9 bases agree with TRBD1. Germline trimming cut 4 bases from V and 7 bases from J; bases unmatched to any gene: 13. Germline V gene lookup returns CDR1 SGHVS and CDR2 FQNEAQ. The CDR3 spans 16 residues. The CDR3 is CASSSFPGQGKFGYTF. The CDR3 DNA reads as TGTGCCAGCAGCTCTTTTCCGGGACAGGGTAAATTTGGCTACACCTTC. Based on the CDR3 plus reference TRBV7-8 and TRBJ1-2, the full variable domain is GAGVSQSPRYKVAKRGQDVALRCDPISGHVSLFWYQQALGQGPEFLTYFQNEAQLDKSGLPSDRFFAERPEGSVSTLKIQRTQQEDSAVYLCASSSFPGQGKFGYTFGSGTRLTVV.

This clonotype occurred a few times. This chain connects TRBV5-1 to TRBJ1-2; D unclear. The germline gives CDR1 SGHRS, CDR2 YFSETQ. The CDR3 is 15 amino acids. Trimming stripped 7 bases from V and 8 bases from J, with 24 bases between. In nucleotides, the CDR3 is TGCGCCAGCGGTTTCGAACCCCACAGTCAGCGCGGCTACACCTTC. This encodes CASGFEPHSQRGYTF.

The rearrangement links TRBV6-1 to TRBJ1-1; 7 nucleotides match TRBD1. V dropped 3 bases and J dropped 7; count of bases not matched to a gene: 8. This CDR3 region has 14 residues. Germline V lookup: CDR1 MNHNS, CDR2 SASEGT. As DNA, the CDR3 is TGTGCCAGCAGTGATCTAGGGGGCGGCCATGAAGCTTTCTTT. This codes for CASSDLGGGHEAFF.

The sample holds a few counts of this clonotype. DNA of the CDR3: TGTGCCAGCAGCTTAGATTTAAGCAATTACAATGAGCAGTTCTTC. It is translated as CASSLDLSNYNEQFF. The rearrangement links TRBV11-2 to TRBJ2-1; D unclear. Trimming shortened V by 0 bases and J by 4 bases, and 10 bases separated the two germline ends. CDR1 and CDR2 from the germline V gene are SGHAT and FQNNGV. This CDR3 has 15 residues.

V gene TRBV20-1 combines with J gene TRBJ2-3, with D perhaps matching TRBD1 (6 bases). V lost 3 bases to trimming and J lost 1 base, with 8 bases between them. From germline, CDR1 is DFQATT and CDR2 SNEGSKA (reference sequence). The CDR3 extends over 13 amino acids. CDR3 residues: CSASDRRTDTQYF. In DNA form, the CDR3 reads TGCAGTGCTAGCGACAGGCGCACAGATACGCAGTATTTT.

The chain joins TRBV15 to TRBJ1-5; TRBD1 might be the D (6 bases). V lost 3 bases and J 0 bases, leaving 15 bases between the germline ends. The CDR3 is 17 amino acids. The germline V gene encodes CDR1 LNHNV and CDR2 YYDKDF (reference sequence). The CDR3 region has the DNA TGTGCCACCAGCAGCGACACAGGGATTAATAGCAATCAGCCCCAGCATTTT. Translation gives CATSSDTGINSNQPQHF.

The chain links TRBV12-3 or TRBV12-4 to TRBJ1-3, with D perhaps TRBD1 (5 bases). V shed 6 bases and J shed 4 bases, with 13 bases lying between them. CDR3 length equals 14 residues. The CDR3 region has the DNA TGTGCCAGCAGCCCCGACAGTCTCGGAAACACCATATATTTT. Its protein product is CASSPDSLGNTIYF.

CDR3 sequence: CASMDRLSDKSGNTIYF. CDR3 nucleotides: TGTGCCAGCATGGACCGGCTTAGCGATAAGTCTGGAAACACCATATATTTT. This sequence joins TRBV25-1 and TRBJ1-3, with D uncertain. Germline V gene data show CDR1 as MGHDK and CDR2 as SYGVNS. The CDR3 runs 17 residues. V shed 7 bases and J shed 1 base, with 20 bases lying between them.

The CDR3, as DNA: TGTGCCATCAGTGGGCAAACAGCCCTCGATGGCTACACCTTC. Its translation is CAISGQTALDGYTF. The chain uses TRBV10-3 and TRBJ1-2; D is undetermined. The CDR3 is 14 amino acids. Germline V gene sequence: CDR1 ENHRY, CDR2 SYGVKD. The V and J ends lost 4 bases and 6 bases respectively, with 15 bases between them.

This rearrangement joins TRBV7-2 to TRBJ2-5, with 7 bases that match TRBD1. The CDR3 contains 14 residues. Germline CDR1 and CDR2: SGHTA and FQGNSA. Germline trimming cut 5 bases from V and 5 bases from J; bases unmatched to any gene: 8. The CDR3 sequence: CASSPLTGPETQYF. Written as DNA, the CDR3 is TGTGCCAGCAGCCCGTTGACAGGGCCGGAGACCCAGTACTTC.

On this clonotype: One end of the junction varies from germline; a read error may be responsible. The V call is TRBV5-4, the J call TRBJ2-5; D perhaps matches TRBD2 (6 bases). This CDR3 has 16 amino acids. The germline CDR1 and CDR2 sequences are SGHNT and YYREEE (reference sequence). The CDR3 region is CASSREGRRSGETQNF. The CDR3 bases are TGTGCCAGCAGCCGAGAGGGACGCAGATCGGGGGAGACCCAGAACTTC. Looking up the rest from reference TRBV5-4 and TRBJ2-5 gives the full variable domain: ETGVTQSPTHLIKTRGQQVTLRCSSQSGHNTVSWYQQALGQGPQFIFQYYREEENGRGNFPPRFSGLQFPNYSSELNVNALELDDSALYLCASSREGRRSGETQNFGPGTRLLVL.

The chain joins TRBV18 to TRBJ2-3; 8 nucleotides match TRBD1. This CDR3 is 15 amino acids long. CDR1 KGHSH and CDR2 LQKENI come from the germline V gene. Trimming at V came to 4 bases and at J to 4 bases, leaving 7 bases not matched to a gene. CDR3 sequence reads: CASSRQDRVPDTQYF. The CDR3 nucleotides read TGTGCCAGCTCACGCCAGGACAGGGTCCCAGATACGCAGTATTTT.

This clonotype was counted between two and nine times. For the CDR3, the DNA is TGCGCCAGCAGAACAGCTGCCGGGGAGCTGTTTTTT. It yields the protein CASRTAAGELFF. The rearrangement uses TRBV5-1 and TRBJ2-2; D is undetermined. CDR3 length: 12 residues. Germline CDR1 reads SGHRS; CDR2 reads YFSETQ. The V gene lost 5 bases and the J gene lost 6 bases, with 8 bases spanning the gap.

The sample holds a few counts of this clonotype. The chain employs TRBV28 and TRBJ1-2, with a possible D match to TRBD1 (6 bases). V lost 6 bases to trimming and J lost 4 bases, with 15 bases between them. From germline, CDR1 is MDHEN and CDR2 SYDVKM. CDR3 size: 14 residues. The CDR3 is CASRLVTGRYGYTF. In nucleotides, the CDR3 is TGTGCCAGCAGATTGGTGACAGGTCGCTATGGCTACACCTTC.

This clonotype was observed at least ten times. This sequence joins TRBV7-2 and TRBJ1-2, with 8 bases identical to TRBD1. CDR3 length equals 11 residues. Germline values: CDR1 SGHTA, CDR2 FQGNSA. The CDR3 DNA reads as TGTGGGACAGGGAGTACCTATGGCTACACCTTC. As protein: CGTGSTYGYTF. The full variable domain, in which reference TRBV7-2 and TRBJ1-2 provide the parts outside the CDR3, is GAGVSQSPSNKVTEKGKDVELRCDPISGHTALYWYRQSLGQGLEFLIYFQGNSAPDKSGLPSDRFSAERTGGSVSTLTIQRTQQEDSAVYLCGTGSTYGYTFGSGTRLTVV.

This chain uses TRBV29-1 with TRBJ2-2, with 11 bases lining up with TRBD1. After removal of 4 bases from V and 5 bases from J, the junction contained 6 bases not matched to a gene. The length of the CDR3 is 15 residues. Germline CDR1 reads SQVTM; CDR2 reads ANQGSEA. CDR3 DNA sequence: TGCAGCGTTGGGAGGACAGGGGGCATGACCGGGGAGCTGTTTTTT. Its translation is CSVGRTGGMTGELFF.